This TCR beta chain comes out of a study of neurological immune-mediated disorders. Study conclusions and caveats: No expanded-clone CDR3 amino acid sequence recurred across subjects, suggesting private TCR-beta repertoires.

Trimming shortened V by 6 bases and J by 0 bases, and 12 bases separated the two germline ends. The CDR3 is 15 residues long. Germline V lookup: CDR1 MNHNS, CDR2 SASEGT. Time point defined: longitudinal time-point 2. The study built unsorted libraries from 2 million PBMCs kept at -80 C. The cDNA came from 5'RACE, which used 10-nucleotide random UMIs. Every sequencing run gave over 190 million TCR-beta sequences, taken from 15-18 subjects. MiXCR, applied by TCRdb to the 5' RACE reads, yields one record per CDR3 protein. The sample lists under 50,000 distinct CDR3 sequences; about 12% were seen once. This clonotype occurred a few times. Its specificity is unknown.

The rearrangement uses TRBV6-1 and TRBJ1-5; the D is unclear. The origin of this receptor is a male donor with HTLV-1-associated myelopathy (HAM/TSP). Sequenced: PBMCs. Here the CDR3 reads CASSAQGDSNQPQHF. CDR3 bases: TGTGCCAGCAGCGCCCAAGGAGATAGCAATCAGCCCCAGCATTTT.